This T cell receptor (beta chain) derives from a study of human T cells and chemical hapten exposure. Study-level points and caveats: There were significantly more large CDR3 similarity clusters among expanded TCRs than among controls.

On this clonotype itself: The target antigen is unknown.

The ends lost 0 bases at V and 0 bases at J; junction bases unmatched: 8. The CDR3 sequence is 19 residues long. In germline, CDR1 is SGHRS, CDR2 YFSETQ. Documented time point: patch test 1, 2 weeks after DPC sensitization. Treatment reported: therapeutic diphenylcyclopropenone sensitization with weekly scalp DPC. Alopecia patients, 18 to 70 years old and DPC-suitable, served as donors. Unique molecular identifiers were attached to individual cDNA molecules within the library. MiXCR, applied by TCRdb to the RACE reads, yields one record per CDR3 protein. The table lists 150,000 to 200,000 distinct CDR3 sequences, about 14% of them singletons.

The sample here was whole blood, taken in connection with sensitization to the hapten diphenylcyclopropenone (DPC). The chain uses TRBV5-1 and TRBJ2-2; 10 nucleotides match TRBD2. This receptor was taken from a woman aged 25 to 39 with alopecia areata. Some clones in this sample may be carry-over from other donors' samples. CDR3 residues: CASSLARSGGPTNTGELFF. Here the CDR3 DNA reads TGCGCCAGCAGCTTGGCACGTAGCGGGGGGCCAACGAACACCGGGGAGCTGTTTTTT.